This is a list of T cell receptor beta chains from one sample in a study of cytomegalovirus exposure and HLA in healthy donors. Clones were sequenced by immunoSEQ multiplex PCR, and TCRdb holds only the in-frame ones, with some missing. The data contain 110,000 to 150,000 clones, 65% to 85% of them singletons. The material sequenced was PBMCs. The receptors shown here come from a young man in good health and CMV-seronegative. CDR3s include the opening cysteine and the closing phenylalanine or tryptophan.

j_gene,len,v_gene,CDR3aa
TRBJ1-5,11,TRBV7-9,CALGSNQPQHF
TRBJ2-3,15,TRBV28,CASSSTTPGEDTQYF
TRBJ1-1,13,TRBV6-6,CASSRHRHTEAFF
TRBJ2-7,15,TRBV4-1,CASSHGGGPSYEQYF
TRBJ1-1,16,TRBV18,CASSPENRAGNTEAFF
TRBJ2-1,15,TRBV10-1,CASSQTGGSRNEQFF
TRBJ2-1,17,TRBV12-2,CASRFSGASGSYNEQFF
TRBJ1-1,16,TRBV4-1,CASSHEGQGARTEAFF
TRBJ2-1,16,TRBV7-9,CSSSLRPPGLAGTPFF
TRBJ1-3,16,TRBV4-2,CASSQVEGSGGNTIYF
TRBJ2-7,14,TRBV5-1,CASSLLARSYEQYF
TRBJ2-1,15,TRBV5-4,CASSPPQGAYNEQFF
TRBJ2-3,14,TRBV5-1,CASSAGGPTDTQYF
TRBJ1-2,13,TRBV2,CASTEGARYGYTF
TRBJ2-7,16,TRBV4-1,CASSQVLAVNSYEQYF
TRBJ1-3,17,TRBV30,CAWSVYTASDSGNTIYF
TRBJ2-5,14,TRBV4-1,CASSQEDPPGTQYF
TRBJ2-7,15,TRBV7-2,CASSSGGADSYEQYF
TRBJ2-7,14,TRBV5-1,CASSPTGVYYEQYF
TRBJ2-2,16,TRBV5-4,CASSLPGLPNTGELFF
TRBJ2-4,14,TRBV30,CAWSPGDVRNSQYF
TRBJ2-3,14,TRBV9,CASSVVSSTDTQYF
TRBJ1-3,17,TRBV11-2,CASSLVRGASRGNTIYF
TRBJ2-7,16,TRBV28,CASSLRGGASSYEQYF
TRBJ1-1,15,TRBV19,CASSIGGGISTEAFF
TRBJ2-6,16,TRBV28,CASTPGTGSGANVLTF
TRBJ2-5,13,TRBV19,CASSRGLGETQYF
TRBJ1-5,14,TRBV28,CASSGAGENQPQHF
TRBJ2-7,14,TRBV25-1,CASTRRGASYEQYF
TRBJ2-7,15,TRBV19,CATKDRPGSSYEQYF
TRBJ1-5,13,TRBV11-1,CASSLGRNQPQHF
TRBJ2-6,15,TRBV6-5,CASSPEGTGANVLTF
TRBJ1-2,13,TRBV19,CASSPGLAYGYTF
TRBJ2-7,13,TRBV15,CATSRAGVHEQYF
TRBJ2-7,13,TRBV15,CATSRGTSGEQYF
TRBJ2-2,14,TRBV2,CASRRTENTGELFF
TRBJ1-1,15,TRBV18,CASNLLSGGNTEAFF
TRBJ1-1,14,TRBV5-6,CASSWDRGNTEAFF
TRBJ2-2,16,TRBV11-2,CASSLPTRKNTGELFF
TRBJ1-3,14,TRBV14,CASSQPGGGNTIYF